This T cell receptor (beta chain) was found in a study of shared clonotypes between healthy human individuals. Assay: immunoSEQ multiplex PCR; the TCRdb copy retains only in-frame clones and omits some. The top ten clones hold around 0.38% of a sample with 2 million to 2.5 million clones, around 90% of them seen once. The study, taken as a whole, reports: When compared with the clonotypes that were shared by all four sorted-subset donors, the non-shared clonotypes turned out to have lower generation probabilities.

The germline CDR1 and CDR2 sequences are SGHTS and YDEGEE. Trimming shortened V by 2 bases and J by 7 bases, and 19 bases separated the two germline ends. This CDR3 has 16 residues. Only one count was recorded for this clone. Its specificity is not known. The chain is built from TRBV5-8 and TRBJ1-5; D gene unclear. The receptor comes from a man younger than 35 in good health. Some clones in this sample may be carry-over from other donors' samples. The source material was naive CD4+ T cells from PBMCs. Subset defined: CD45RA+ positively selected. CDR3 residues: CASSFLRALYRQPQHF. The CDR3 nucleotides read TGTGCCAGCAGCTTTTTGCGGGCCCTATACCGCCAGCCCCAGCATTTT.